This T cell receptor (beta chain) was recovered during a study of blood T cell repertoires in COVID-19. The overall study: The study drew acute and convalescent COVID-19 samples from the United States, Italy and Spain. T cells, B-cell-depleted T cells, or PBMCs supplied cDNA or gDNA.

Authors' processing steps: Amplified reference gene primers provided the basis for estimating nucleated cell counts. Data came from immunoSEQ multiplex PCR; TCRdb stores just in-frame clones and leaves some out. V and J calls and clone size are given by that table; D and trimming were obtained from the DNA. Of about 200,000 clones listed, just under 85% are singletons. The sequence was obtained from a human donor with acute or convalescent COVID-19. The donor label of this sample is uncertain. The specimen sequenced was peripheral blood.

This chain's CDR3 is CASRYRGYPSPLHF. CDR3 in DNA: TGTGCCAGCAGGTACAGGGGTTATCCTTCACCCCTCCACTTT. The V gene is TRBV6-5, the J gene TRBJ1-6; 7 bases are a match to TRBD1. The CDR3 length is 14 residues. Unmatched junction bases numbered 8, after V lost 6 bases and J lost 9 bases. In germline, CDR1 is MNHEY, CDR2 SVGAGI.